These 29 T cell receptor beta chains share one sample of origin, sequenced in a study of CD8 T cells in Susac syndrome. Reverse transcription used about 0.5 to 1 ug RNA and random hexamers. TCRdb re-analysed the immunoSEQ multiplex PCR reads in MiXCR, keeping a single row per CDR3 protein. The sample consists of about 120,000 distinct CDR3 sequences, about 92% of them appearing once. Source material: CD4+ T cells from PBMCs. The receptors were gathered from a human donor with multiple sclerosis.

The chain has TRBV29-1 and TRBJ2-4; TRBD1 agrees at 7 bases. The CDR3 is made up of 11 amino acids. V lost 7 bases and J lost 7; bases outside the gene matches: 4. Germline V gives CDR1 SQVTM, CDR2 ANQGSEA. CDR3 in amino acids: CSAATGNIQYF. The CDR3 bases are TGCAGCGCCGCGACAGGGAACATTCAGTACTTC.

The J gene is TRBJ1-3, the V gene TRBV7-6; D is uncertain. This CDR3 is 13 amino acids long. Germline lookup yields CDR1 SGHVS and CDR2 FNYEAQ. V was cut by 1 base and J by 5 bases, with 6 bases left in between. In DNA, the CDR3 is TGTGCCAGCAGCTTAGAGTCACGAAACACCATATATTTT. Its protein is CASSLESRNTIYF.

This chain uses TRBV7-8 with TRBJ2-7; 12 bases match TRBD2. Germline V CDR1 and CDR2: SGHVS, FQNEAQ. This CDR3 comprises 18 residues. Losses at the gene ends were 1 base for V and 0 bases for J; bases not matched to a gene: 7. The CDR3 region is CASSLETSGGSLSYEQYF. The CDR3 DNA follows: TGTGCCAGCAGCTTAGAAACTAGCGGGGGGTCCCTCTCCTACGAGCAGTACTTC.

The CDR3 reads CASNYAYEQYF. CDR3 DNA: TGTGCCAGCAACTATGCCTACGAGCAGTACTTC. The J gene is TRBJ2-7, the V gene TRBV2; no reliable D call. V gave up 7 bases and J gave up 2 bases, with 6 bases separating them. CDR3 size: 11 residues. Germline V gene data show CDR1 as SNHLY and CDR2 as FYNNEI.

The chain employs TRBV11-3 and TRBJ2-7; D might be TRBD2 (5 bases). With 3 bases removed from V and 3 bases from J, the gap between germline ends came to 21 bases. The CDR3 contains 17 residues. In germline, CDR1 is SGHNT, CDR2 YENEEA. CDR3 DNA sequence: TGTGCCAGCAGCTTCGGGGATCTTGCCTCCAAGGGCTACGAGCAGTACTTC. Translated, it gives CASSFGDLASKGYEQYF. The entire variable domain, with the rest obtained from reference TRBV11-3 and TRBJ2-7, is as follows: EAGVVQSPRYKIIEKKQPVAFWCNPISGHNTLYWYLQNLGQGPELLIRYENEEAVDDSQLPKDRFSAERLKGVDSTLKIQPAELGDSAVYLCASSFGDLASKGYEQYFGPGTRLTVT.

CDR3 sequence reads: CASSFRDTQYF. The DNA for the CDR3 is TGTGCCAGCAGTTTTCGGGATACGCAGTATTTT. This chain joins TRBV12-3 or TRBV12-4 and TRBJ2-3; D not certain. The CDR3 covers 11 residues. V lost 3 bases and J 6 bases, leaving 4 bases between the germline ends.

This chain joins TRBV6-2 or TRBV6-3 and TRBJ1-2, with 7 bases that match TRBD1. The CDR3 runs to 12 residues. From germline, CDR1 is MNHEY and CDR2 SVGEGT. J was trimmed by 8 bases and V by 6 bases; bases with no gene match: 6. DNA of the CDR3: TGTGCCAGCAGCCCCACAGGGGAAGGCTACACCTTC. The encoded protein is CASSPTGEGYTF.

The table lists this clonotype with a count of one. In DNA, the CDR3 is TGTGCCTGGAGTGTACTACGGTATGGAGGGGAGCAGTACTTC. Amino acid sequence: CAWSVLRYGGEQYF. The chain joins TRBV30 to TRBJ2-7; weak D call: TRBD2 (6 bases). This CDR3 has 14 amino acids. The germline V and J ends were trimmed by 0 bases and 7 bases, with 16 bases remaining between them. Per the germline V gene, CDR1 is GTSNPN and CDR2 is SVGIG (reference sequence). Full variable domain (rest looked up from reference TRBV30 and TRBJ2-7): SQTIHQWPATLVQPVGSPLSLECTVEGTSNPNLYWYRQAAGRGLQLLFYSVGIGQISSEVPQNLSASRPQDRQFILSSKKLLLSDSGFYLCAWSVLRYGGEQYFGPGTRLTVT.

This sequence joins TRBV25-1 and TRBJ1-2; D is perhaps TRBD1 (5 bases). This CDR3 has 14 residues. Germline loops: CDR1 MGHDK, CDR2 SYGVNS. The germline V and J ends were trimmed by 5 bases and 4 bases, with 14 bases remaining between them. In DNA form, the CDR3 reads TGTGCCAGCAGTTCAACTCAGGGTCGCTATGGCTACACCTTC. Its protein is CASSSTQGRYGYTF.

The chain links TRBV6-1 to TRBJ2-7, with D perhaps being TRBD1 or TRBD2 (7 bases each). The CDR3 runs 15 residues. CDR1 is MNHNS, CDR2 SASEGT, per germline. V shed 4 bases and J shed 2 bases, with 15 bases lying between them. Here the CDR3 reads CASSGEGDRAYEQYF. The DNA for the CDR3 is TGTGCCAGCAGTGGGGAGGGCGACAGGGCCTACGAGCAGTACTTC.

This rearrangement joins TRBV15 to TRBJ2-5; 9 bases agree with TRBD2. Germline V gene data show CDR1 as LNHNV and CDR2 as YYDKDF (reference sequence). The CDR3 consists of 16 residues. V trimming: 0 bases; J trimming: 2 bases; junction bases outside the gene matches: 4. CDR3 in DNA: TGTGCCACCAGCAGAGAGCGGGGGGGTTATCAAGAGACCCAGTACTTC. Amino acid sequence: CATSRERGGYQETQYF. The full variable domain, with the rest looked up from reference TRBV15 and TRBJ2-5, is DAMVIQNPRYQVTQFGKPVTLSCSQTLNHNVMYWYQQKSSQAPKLLFHYYDKDFNNEADTPDNFQSRRPNTSFCFLDIRSPGLGDTAMYLCATSRERGGYQETQYFGPGTRLLVL.

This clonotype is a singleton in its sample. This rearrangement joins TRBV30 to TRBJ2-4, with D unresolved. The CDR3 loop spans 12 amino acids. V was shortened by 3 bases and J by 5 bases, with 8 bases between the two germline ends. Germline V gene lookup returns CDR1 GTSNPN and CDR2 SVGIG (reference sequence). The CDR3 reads CAWRGGENIQYF. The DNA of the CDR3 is TGTGCCTGGAGAGGTGGAGAAAACATTCAGTACTTC.

The CDR3 loop reads CASLAPTEAFF. CDR3 bases: TGTGCCTCCCTAGCCCCCACTGAAGCTTTCTTT. The chain combines TRBV30 with TRBJ1-1; no definite D call. Germline loops: CDR1 GTSNPN, CDR2 SVGIG (reference sequence). This CDR3 has 11 amino acids. Trimming cost V 7 bases and J 4 bases, with 10 bases left between them.

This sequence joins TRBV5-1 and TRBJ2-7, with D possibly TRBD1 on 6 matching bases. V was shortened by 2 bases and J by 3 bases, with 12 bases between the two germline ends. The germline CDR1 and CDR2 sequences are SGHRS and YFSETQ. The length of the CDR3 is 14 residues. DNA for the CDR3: TGCGCCAGCAGCTTCCCGGACAGAGTCTACGAGCAGTACTTC. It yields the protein CASSFPDRVYEQYF. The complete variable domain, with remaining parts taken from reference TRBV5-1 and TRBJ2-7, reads KAGVTQTPRYLIKTRGQQVTLSCSPISGHRSVSWYQQTPGQGLQFLFEYFSETQRNKGNFPGRFSGRQFSNSRSEMNVSTLELGDSALYLCASSFPDRVYEQYFGPGTRLTVT.

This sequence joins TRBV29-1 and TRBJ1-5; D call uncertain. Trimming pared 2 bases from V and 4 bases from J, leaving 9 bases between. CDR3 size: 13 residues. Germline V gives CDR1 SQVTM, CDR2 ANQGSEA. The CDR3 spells CSVEYSTNQPQHF. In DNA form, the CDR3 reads TGCAGCGTTGAATACAGCACAAATCAGCCCCAGCATTTT.

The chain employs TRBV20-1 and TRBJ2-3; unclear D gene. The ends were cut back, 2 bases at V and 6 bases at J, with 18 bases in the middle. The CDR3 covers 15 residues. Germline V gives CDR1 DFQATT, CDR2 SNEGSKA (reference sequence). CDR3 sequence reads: CSARPVGPYMDTQYF. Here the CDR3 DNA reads TGCAGTGCTAGACCCGTCGGGCCGTATATGGATACGCAGTATTTT.

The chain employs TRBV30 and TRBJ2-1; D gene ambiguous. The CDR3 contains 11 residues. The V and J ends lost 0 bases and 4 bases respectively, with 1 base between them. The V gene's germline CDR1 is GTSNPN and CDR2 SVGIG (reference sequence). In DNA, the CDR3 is TGTGCCTGGAGTGTGTACAATGAGCAGTTCTTC. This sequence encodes CAWSVYNEQFF.

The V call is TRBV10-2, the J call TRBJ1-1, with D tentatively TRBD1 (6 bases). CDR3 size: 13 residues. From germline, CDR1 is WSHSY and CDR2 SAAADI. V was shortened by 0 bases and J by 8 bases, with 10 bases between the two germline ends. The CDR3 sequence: CASSESWGPEAFF. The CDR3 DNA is TGCGCCAGCAGTGAGTCATGGGGGCCCGAAGCTTTCTTT.

The CDR3 is CASSADRGPGETQYF. CDR3 bases: TGTGCCAGCAGCGCCGACAGGGGGCCTGGGGAGACCCAGTACTTC. The genes are TRBV9 and TRBJ2-5; 10 bases agree with TRBD1. Trimming cost V 3 bases and J 5 bases; bases outside gene matches: 7. This CDR3 contains 15 residues. Per germline, CDR1 SGDLS and CDR2 YYNGEE.

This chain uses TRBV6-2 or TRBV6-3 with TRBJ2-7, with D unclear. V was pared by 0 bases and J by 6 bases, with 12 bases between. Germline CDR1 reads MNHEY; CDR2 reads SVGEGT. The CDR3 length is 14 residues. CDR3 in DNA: TGTGCCAGCAGTTACTCCGTAGCCCCACGCGAGCAGTACTTC. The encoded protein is CASSYSVAPREQYF.

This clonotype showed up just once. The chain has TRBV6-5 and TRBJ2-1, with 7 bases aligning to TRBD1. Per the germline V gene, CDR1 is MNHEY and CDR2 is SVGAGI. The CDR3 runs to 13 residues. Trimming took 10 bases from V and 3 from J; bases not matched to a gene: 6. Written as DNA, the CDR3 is TGTGCCACGAGGACAGGCGTCTACAATGAGCAGTTCTTC. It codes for CATRTGVYNEQFF.

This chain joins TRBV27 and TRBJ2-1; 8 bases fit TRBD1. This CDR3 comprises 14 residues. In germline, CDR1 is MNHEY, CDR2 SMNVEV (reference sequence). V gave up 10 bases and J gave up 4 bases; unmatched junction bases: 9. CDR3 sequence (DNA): TGTGCCACCATCCCAGGGGGCCCATACAATGAGCAGTTCTTC. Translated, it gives CATIPGGPYNEQFF.

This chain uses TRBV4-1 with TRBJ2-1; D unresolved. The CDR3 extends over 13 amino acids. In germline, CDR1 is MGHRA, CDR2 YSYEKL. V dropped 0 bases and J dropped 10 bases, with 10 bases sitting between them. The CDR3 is CASSQEIGTEQFF. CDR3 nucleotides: TGCGCCAGCAGCCAAGAGATTGGAACAGAGCAGTTCTTC.

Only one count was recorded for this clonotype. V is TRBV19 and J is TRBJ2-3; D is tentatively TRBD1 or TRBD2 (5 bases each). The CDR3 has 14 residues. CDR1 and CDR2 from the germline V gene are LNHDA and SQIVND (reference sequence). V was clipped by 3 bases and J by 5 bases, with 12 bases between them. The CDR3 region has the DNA TGTGCCAGTAGTATGGGGACCCGTGGAGATACGCAGTATTTT. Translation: CASSMGTRGDTQYF.

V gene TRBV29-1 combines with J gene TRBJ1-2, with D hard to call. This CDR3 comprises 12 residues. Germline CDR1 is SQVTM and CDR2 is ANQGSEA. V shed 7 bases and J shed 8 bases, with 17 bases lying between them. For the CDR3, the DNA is TGCAGCGCCTCTTGGGGAAATGGGGGCTACACCTTC. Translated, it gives CSASWGNGGYTF.

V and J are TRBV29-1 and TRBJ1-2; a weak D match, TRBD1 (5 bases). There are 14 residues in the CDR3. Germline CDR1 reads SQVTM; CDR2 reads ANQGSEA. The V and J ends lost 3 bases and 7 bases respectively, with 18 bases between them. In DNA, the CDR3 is TGCAGCGTTGAGACGACACAGGACGCCAGTGGCTACACCTTC. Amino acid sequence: CSVETTQDASGYTF.

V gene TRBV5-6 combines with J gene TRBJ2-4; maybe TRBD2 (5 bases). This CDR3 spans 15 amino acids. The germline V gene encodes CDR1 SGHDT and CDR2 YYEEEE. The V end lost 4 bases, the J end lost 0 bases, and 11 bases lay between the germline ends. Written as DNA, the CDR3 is TGTGCCAGCAGCACGTATGGACTAGCCAAAAACATTCAGTACTTC. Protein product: CASSTYGLAKNIQYF.

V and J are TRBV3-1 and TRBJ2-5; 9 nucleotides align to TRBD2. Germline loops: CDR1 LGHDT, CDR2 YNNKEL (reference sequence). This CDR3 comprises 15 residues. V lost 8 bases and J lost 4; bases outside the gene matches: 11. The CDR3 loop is CASGSGGGAGETQYF. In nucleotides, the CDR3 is TGTGCCAGCGGCTCCGGCGGGGGGGCCGGAGAGACCCAGTACTTC.

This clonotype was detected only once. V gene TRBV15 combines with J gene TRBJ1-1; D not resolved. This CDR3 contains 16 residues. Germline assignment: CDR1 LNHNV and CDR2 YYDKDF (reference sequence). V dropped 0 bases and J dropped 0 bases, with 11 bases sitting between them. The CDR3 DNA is TGTGCCACCAGCAGAGATATAGTACGGGTGAACACTGAAGCTTTCTTT. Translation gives CATSRDIVRVNTEAFF.